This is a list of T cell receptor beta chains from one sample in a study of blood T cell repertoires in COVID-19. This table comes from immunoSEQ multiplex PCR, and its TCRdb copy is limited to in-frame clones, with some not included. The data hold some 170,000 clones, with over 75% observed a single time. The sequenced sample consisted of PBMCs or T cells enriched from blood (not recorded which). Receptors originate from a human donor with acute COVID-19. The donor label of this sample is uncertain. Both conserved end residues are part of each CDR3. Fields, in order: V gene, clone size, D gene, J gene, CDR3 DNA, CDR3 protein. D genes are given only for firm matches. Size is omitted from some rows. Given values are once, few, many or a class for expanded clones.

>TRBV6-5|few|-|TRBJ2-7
TGTGCCAGCAGTTACGATCACGGGTACGAGCAGTACTTC
CASSYDHGYEQYF
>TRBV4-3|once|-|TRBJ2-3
TGCGCCAGCAGCCCCCAGCGGAGGGCGGGAGATACGCAGTATTTT
CASSPQRRAGDTQYF
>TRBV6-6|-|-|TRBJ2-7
TGTGCCAGCAGTTCGGAGACTAGCTGGGGGCATAACGAGCAGTACTTC
CASSSETSWGHNEQYF
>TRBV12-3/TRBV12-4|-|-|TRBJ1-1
TGTGCCAGCAGTCGAGGGTTGTTAGAAGCTTTCTTT
CASSRGLLEAFF
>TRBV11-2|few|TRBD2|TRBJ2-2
TGTGCCAGCAGCTTAGGGGTTAGCGGGGGGACTACCGGGGAGCTGTTTTTT
CASSLGVSGGTTGELFF
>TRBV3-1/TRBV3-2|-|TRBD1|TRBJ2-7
TGTGCCAGCAGCCTGGACAGGGGCGAGCAGTACTTC
CASSLDRGEQYF
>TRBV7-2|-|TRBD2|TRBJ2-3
TGTGCCAGCACCAGGACTAGCGGGGGGAACACAGATACGCAGTATTTT
CASTRTSGGNTDTQYF
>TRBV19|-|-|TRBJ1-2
TGTGCCAGTAGTATTGGCGGGATCTATGGCTACACCTTC
CASSIGGIYGYTF
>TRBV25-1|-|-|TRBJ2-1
TGTGCCAGCAGTGCCGGGGTTTACCTAGCCCGCCATGAGCAGTTCTTC
CASSAGVYLARHEQFF
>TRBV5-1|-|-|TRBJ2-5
TGCGCCAGCAGCCCTGCGGATGTTCAAGAGACCCAGTACTTC
CASSPADVQETQYF
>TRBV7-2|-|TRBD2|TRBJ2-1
TGTGCCAGCAGCTTAGGTCTAGCGGGGGGGCGCTCCTACAATGAGCAGTTCTTC
CASSLGLAGGRSYNEQFF
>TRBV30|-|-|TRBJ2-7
TGTGCCTGGAGTGATACCCCCCTGACAATCGGATCCTACGAGCAGTACTTC
CAWSDTPLTIGSYEQYF
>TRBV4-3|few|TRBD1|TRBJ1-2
TGCGCCAGCAGCCCGGGACAGCTTGGGAGAGGCTACACCTTC
CASSPGQLGRGYTF
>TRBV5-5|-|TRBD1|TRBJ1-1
TGTGCCAGCAGCTCACAGGGGGCGGGCACTGAAGCTTTCTTT
CASSSQGAGTEAFF
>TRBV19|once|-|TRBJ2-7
TGTGCCAGTAGTATGGGCGGCGGGGCGGTACTTGAGGAGCAGTACTTC
CASSMGGGAVLEEQYF